The count of the clone carrying this T cell receptor (beta chain) is one. This entry comes from a study of cytomegalovirus exposure and HLA in healthy donors. Researchers ran the PCR with 60 Vbeta and 13 Jbeta primers. Libraries were prepared by immunoSEQ multiplex PCR; TCRdb keeps only in-frame clonotypes and omits some of them. The repertoire has under 200,000 clones, 65% to 70% of them found once; the top ten carry 3.5% to 5.5%. The CDR3 runs to 13 residues. V lost 2 bases to trimming and J lost 9 bases, with 8 bases between them. CDR1 KGHSH and CDR2 LQKENI come from the germline V gene. This chain connects TRBV18 to TRBJ1-6; D is uncertain. The material sequenced was PBMCs. The TCR originated in a woman aged 18-30 years in good health and CMV-seropositive. CDR3 amino acids: CASSPEYFSPLHF. The CDR3 DNA follows: TGTGCCAGCTCACCAGAGTATTTTTCACCCCTCCACTTT.